This T cell receptor (beta chain) derives from a study of beta chain features in type 1 diabetes. This clone turned up a few times. What it binds is unknown. The sample holds other DNA sequences that translate to the same CDR3. Germline CDR1 and CDR2: SGHAT and FQNNGV. The V gene lost 3 bases and the J gene lost 3 bases, with 3 bases spanning the gap. The CDR3 is 11 amino acids. Findings and limits, study-wide: Among patients with Type 1 diabetes, TCRB CDR3s were moderately but significantly shorter in every one of the four CD4+ subsets.

Every bit of the isolated RNA underwent reverse transcription, so sequencing read expressed TCRB transcripts. Clones were read by immunoSEQ multiplex PCR, and TCRdb kept only the in-frame ones, dropping some. The sample consists of about 170,000 clones, approximately 8.4% of them appearing once. The chain uses TRBV11-2 and TRBJ2-7; unclear D gene. Sequencing was carried out using central memory CD4+ T cells from blood. The clonotype originates from a young man with type 1 diabetes. The CDR3 spells CASSFYYEQYF. As DNA, the CDR3 is TGTGCCAGCAGCTTTTACTACGAGCAGTACTTC.